This TCR beta chain was documented in a study of long-term antiretroviral therapy in people with HIV. With survey level as its setting, the immunoSEQ assay was v3.0. The repertoire was sequenced with immunoSEQ multiplex PCR; TCRdb's copy has only in-frame clones and lacks some. The sample lists 20,000 to 25,000 clones, roughly 95% occurring once. The V end lost 3 bases, the J end lost 5 bases, and 13 bases lay between the germline ends. Germline assignment: CDR1 MDHEN and CDR2 SYDVKM. This CDR3 has 14 amino acids. Every one of the participants with HIV received treatment in the United States. This TCR derives from a woman aged 50 to 65 with HIV. This chain links TRBV28 with TRBJ2-5; no reliable D call. The source material was unsorted PBMCs, sampled about 4.7 years after starting antiretroviral therapy. CDR3 nucleotides: TGTGCCAGCAGTTTTTTCCCCTGGGCTGAGACCCAGTACTTC. It translates to CASSFFPWAETQYF.